The source of this T cell receptor beta chain is a study of T cells in narcolepsy. Overall study: Patients with NT1 or NT2 and healthy control donors were enrolled.

TCRdb's copy holds only in-frame clones and misses some; the assay was immunoSEQ multiplex PCR. The sample records 30,000 to 35,000 clones, roughly 80% being singletons. The length of the CDR3 is 15 residues. V shed 5 bases and J shed 0 bases, with 10 bases lying between them. Germline CDR1 is SGHTA and CDR2 is FQGNSA. This clone has more than one count but fewer than ten. Its antigen is undetermined. Whole-study results and caveats: Healthy controls reportedly lacked the autoreactive clonotypes serially found in patients' blood. Same-patient CSF and blood CD4+ T cell clonotypes included HCRT-specific and TRIB2-specific autoreactive ones. Some memory CD4+ repertoires had no autoreactive clone sequences.

The origin of this receptor is a human donor in good health. The material sequenced was memory (CD45RA-) CD4+ T cells from blood. V usage is TRBV7-2 and J usage is TRBJ2-2; TRBD2 might be the D (5 bases). CDR3 protein: CASSQSGANTGELFF. The CDR3 bases are TGTGCCAGCAGCCAAAGCGGCGCGAACACCGGGGAGCTGTTTTTT. Based on the CDR3 plus reference TRBV7-2 and TRBJ2-2, the full variable domain is GAGVSQSPSNKVTEKGKDVELRCDPISGHTALYWYRQSLGQGLEFLIYFQGNSAPDKSGLPSDRFSAERTGGSVSTLTIQRTQQEDSAVYLCASSQSGANTGELFFGEGSRLTVL.